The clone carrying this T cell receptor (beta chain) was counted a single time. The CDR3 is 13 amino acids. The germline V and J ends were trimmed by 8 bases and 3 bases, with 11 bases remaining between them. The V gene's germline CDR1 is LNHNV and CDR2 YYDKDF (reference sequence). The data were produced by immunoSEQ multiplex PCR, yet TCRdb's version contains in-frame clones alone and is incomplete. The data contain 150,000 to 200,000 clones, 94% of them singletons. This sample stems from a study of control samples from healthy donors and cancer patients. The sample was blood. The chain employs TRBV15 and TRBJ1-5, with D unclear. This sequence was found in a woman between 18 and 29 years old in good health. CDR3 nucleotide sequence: TGTGCCACCGTCCGGGATTACAATCAGCCCCAGCATTTT. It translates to CATVRDYNQPQHF.